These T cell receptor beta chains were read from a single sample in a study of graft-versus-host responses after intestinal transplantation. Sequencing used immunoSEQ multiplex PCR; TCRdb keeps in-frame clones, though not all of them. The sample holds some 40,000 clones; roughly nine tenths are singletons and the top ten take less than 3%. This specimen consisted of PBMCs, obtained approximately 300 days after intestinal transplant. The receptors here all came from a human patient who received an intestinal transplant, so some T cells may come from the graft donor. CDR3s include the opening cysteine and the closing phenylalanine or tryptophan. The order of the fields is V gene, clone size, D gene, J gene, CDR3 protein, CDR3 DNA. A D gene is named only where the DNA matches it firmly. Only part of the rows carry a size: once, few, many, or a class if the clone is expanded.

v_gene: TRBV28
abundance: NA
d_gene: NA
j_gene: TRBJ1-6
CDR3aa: CASTYGRNSPLHF
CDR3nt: TGTGCCAGCACCTATGGAAGGAATTCACCCCTCCACTTT

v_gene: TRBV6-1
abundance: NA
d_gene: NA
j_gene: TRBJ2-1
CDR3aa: CASRTTSRRDEQFF
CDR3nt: TGTGCCAGCAGGACTACTAGCCGAAGGGATGAGCAGTTCTTC

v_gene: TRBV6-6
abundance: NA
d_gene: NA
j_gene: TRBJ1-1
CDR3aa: CASSSGLLNTEAFF
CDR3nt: TGTGCCAGCAGTTCGGGATTACTGAACACTGAAGCTTTCTTT

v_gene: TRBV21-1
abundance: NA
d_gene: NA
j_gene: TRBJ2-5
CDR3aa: CASSKELRVRGGIGTQYF
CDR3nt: TGTGCCAGCAGCAAAGAGCTAAGGGTACGGGGGGGTATCGGGACCCAGTACTTC

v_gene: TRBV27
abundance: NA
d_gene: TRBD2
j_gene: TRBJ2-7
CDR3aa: CASSLYGTTYEQYF
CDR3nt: TGTGCCAGCAGTCTCTACGGGACTACCTACGAGCAGTACTTC

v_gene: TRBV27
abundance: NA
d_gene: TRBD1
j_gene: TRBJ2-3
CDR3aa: CASSPRDRVDTQYF
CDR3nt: TGTGCCAGCAGTCCCCGGGACAGGGTTGATACGCAGTATTTT

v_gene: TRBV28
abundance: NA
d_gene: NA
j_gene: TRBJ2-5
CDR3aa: CASSFFGGPQETQYF
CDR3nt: TGTGCCAGCAGTTTCTTCGGGGGGCCTCAAGAGACCCAGTACTTC

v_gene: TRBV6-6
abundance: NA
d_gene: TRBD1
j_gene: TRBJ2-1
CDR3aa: CASKPYRGTYNEQFF
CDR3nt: TGTGCCAGCAAACCTTACAGGGGCACGTACAATGAGCAGTTCTTC

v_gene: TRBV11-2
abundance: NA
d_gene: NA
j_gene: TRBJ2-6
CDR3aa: CASSSKTGTLAGANVLTF
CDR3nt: TGTGCCAGCAGCTCTAAGACCGGGACCCTGGCTGGGGCCAACGTCCTGACTTTC

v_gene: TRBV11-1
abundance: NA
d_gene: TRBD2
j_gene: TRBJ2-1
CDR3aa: CASSLPGTSGRIDEQFF
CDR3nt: TGTGCCAGCAGCTTACCGGGGACTAGCGGGAGAATAGATGAGCAGTTCTTC

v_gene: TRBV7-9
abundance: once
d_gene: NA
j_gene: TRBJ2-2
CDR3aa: CASSSETNTGELFF
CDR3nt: TGTGCCAGCAGCTCTGAGACAAATACCGGGGAGCTGTTTTTT

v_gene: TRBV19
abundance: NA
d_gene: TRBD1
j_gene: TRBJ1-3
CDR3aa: CATQGQGTGNTIYF
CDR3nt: TGTGCCACCCAGGGACAGGGAACTGGAAACACCATATATTTT

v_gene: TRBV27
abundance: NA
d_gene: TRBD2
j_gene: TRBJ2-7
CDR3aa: CASRPERGPYEQYF
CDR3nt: TGTGCCAGCAGACCCGAGCGGGGGCCCTACGAGCAGTACTTC

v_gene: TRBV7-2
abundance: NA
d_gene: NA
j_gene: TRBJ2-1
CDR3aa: CASSSPYNEQFF
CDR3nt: TGTGCCAGCAGCTCCCCCTACAATGAGCAGTTCTTC

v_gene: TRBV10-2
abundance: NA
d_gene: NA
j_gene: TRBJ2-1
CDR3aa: CASSERMGEQFF
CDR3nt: TGCGCCAGCAGTGAGCGTATGGGTGAGCAGTTCTTC

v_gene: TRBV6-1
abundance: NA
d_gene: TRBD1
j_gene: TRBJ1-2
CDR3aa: CASSPTGGEGYGYTF
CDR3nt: TGTGCCAGCAGTCCCACAGGGGGCGAGGGGTATGGCTACACCTTC

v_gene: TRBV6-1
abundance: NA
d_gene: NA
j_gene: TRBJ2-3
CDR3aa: CASSASESSTDTQYF
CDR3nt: TGTGCCAGCAGTGCGAGCGAGTCGAGCACAGATACGCAGTATTTT

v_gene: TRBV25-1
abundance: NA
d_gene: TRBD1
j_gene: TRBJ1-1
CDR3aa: CASTPFGGGWTEAFF
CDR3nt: TGTGCCAGCACCCCCTTTGGAGGGGGCTGGACTGAAGCTTTCTTT

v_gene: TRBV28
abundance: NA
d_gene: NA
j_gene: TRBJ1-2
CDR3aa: CASSLIRDVGGSAGYTF
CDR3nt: TGTGCCAGCAGTTTGATTCGCGACGTTGGGGGGTCGGCTGGCTACACCTTC

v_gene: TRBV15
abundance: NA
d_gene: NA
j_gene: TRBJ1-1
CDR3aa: CATSRGMTRNTEAFF
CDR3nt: TGTGCCACCAGCAGGGGGATGACCAGGAACACTGAAGCTTTCTTT

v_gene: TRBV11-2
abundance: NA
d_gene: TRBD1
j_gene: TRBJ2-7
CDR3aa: CASSLDLSRGQDEQYF
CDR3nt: TGTGCCAGCAGCTTAGATCTCTCCAGGGGGCAAGACGAGCAGTACTTC

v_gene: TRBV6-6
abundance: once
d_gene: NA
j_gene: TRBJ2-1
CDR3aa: CASSYQGPVSNEQFF
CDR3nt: TGTGCCAGCAGTTACCAGGGCCCCGTCAGCAATGAGCAGTTCTTC

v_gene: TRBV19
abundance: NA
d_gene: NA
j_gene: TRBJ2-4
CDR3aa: CASSSRGTGNIQYF
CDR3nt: TGTGCCAGTAGTTCGAGGGGGACGGGAAACATTCAGTACTTC

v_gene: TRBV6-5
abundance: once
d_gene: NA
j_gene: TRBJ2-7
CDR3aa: CASSLVGDYEQYF
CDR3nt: TGTGCCAGCAGTCTCGTGGGGGATTACGAGCAGTACTTC

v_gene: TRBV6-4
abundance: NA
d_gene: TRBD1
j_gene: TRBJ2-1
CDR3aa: CASSDGTGGNEQFF
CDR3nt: TGTGCCAGCAGTGACGGGACAGGGGGCAATGAGCAGTTCTTC

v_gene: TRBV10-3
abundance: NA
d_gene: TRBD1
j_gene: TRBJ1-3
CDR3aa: CAISEAGQTPRDTIYF
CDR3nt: TGTGCCATCAGTGAGGCGGGACAGACCCCAAGGGACACCATATATTTT

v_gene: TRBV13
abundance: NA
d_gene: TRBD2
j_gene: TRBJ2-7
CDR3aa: CASSPTQDPRGLAGGAYEQYF
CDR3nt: TGTGCCAGCAGCCCTACCCAAGACCCCCGGGGACTAGCGGGAGGTGCCTACGAGCAGTACTTC

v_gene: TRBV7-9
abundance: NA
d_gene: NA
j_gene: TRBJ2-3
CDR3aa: CASSLRGSSTDTQYF
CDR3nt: TGTGCCAGCAGCTTAAGGGGTTCTAGCACAGATACGCAGTATTTT

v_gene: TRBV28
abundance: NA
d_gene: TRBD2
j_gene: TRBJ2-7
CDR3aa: CASSSHVLAAYSYEQYF
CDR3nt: TGTGCCAGCAGTTCCCACGTTCTAGCGGCCTACTCCTACGAGCAGTACTTC

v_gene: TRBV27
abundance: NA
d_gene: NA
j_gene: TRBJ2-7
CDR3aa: CASSLDREGVYEQYF
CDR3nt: TGTGCCAGCAGTTTAGACAGGGAGGGGGTCTACGAGCAGTACTTC

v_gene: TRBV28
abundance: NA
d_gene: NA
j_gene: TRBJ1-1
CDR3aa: CASRETAKEAFF
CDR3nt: TGTGCCAGCAGGGAGACTGCGAAGGAAGCTTTCTTT

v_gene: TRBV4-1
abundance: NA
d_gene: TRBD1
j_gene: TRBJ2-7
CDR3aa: CASSQLQGFSYEQYF
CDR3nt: TGCGCCAGCAGCCAACTACAGGGGTTCTCCTACGAGCAGTACTTC

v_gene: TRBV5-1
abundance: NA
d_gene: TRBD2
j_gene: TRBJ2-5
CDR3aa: CASSLSLAGGQETQYF
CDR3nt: TGCGCCAGCAGCTTATCCCTAGCGGGGGGACAAGAGACCCAGTACTTC

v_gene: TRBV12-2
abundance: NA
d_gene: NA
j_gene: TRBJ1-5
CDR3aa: CASRLDGQDNQPQHF
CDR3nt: TGTGCAAGTCGCCTAGATGGACAGGACAATCAGCCCCAGCATTTT

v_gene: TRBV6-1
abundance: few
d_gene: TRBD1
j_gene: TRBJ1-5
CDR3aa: CASSEDPPSRGRNQPQHF
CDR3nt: TGTGCCAGCAGTGAAGATCCCCCCTCCAGGGGGCGCAATCAGCCCCAGCATTTT

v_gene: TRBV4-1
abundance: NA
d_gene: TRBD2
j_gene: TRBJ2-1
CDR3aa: CASSHASGRATYNEQFF
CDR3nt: TGCGCCAGCAGCCACGCTAGCGGGAGGGCCACCTACAATGAGCAGTTCTTC

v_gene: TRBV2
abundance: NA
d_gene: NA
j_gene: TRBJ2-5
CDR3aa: CASTKGLEETQYF
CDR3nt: TGTGCCAGCACCAAGGGGCTAGAAGAGACCCAGTACTTC

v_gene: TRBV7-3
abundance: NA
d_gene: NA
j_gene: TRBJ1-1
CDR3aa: CASSSHRGAEAFF
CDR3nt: TGTGCCAGCAGCTCACATCGAGGGGCTGAAGCTTTCTTT

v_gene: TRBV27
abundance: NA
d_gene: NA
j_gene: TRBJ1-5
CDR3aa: CASSLSKESDQPQHF
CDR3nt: TGTGCCAGCAGTTTATCGAAAGAGTCGGATCAGCCCCAGCATTTT

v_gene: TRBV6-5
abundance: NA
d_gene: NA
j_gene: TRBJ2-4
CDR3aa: CASSYSSTVAKNIQYF
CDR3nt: TGTGCCAGCAGTTACTCGAGTACGGTAGCCAAAAACATTCAGTACTTC

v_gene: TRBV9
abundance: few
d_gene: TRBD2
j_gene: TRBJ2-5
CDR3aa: CASSATSGGGTQYF
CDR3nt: TGTGCCAGCAGCGCGACTAGCGGGGGGGGGACCCAGTACTTC